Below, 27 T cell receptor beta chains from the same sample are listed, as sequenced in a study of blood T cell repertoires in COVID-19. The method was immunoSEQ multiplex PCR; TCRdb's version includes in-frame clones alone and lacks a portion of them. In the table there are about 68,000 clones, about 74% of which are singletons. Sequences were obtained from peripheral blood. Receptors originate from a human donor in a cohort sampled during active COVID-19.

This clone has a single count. For the CDR3, the DNA is TGTGCCAGCACTCCAGGAGGGGCTGCATTCGAGCAGTACTTC. Its protein product is CASTPGGAAFEQYF. V is TRBV28 and J is TRBJ2-7, with D tentatively TRBD2 (6 bases). Trimming removed 7 bases from V and 6 bases from J, with 19 bases in between. The CDR3 contains 14 residues. Germline V CDR1 and CDR2: MDHEN, SYDVKM. Full variable domain (outside the CDR3, taken from reference TRBV28 and TRBJ2-7): DVKVTQSSRYLVKRTGEKVFLECVQDMDHENMFWYRQDPGLGLRLIYFSYDVKMKEKGDIPEGYSVSREKKERFSLILESASTNQTSMYLCASTPGGAAFEQYFGPGTRLTVT.

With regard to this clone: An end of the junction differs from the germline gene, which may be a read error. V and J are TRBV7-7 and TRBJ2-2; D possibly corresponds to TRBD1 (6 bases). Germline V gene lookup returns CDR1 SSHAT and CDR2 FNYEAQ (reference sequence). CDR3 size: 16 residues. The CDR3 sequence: CASSLATGFGTGELFF. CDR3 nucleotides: TGTGCTAGCAGCTTAGCGACAGGATTTGGCACCGGGGAGCTGTTTTTT.

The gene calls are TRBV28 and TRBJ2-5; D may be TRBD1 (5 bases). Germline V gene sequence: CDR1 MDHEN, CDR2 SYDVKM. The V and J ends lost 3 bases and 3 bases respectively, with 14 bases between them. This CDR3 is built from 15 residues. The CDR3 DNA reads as TGTGCCAGCAGTTTTAGTCAGGGATGGGAAGAGACCCAGTACTTC. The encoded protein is CASSFSQGWEETQYF.

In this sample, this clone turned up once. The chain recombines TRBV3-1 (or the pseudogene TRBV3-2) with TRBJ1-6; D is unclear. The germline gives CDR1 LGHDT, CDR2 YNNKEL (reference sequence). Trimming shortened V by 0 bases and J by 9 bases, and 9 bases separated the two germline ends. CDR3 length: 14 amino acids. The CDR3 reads CASSQERSFSPLHF. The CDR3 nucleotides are TGTGCCAGCAGCCAAGAGAGGTCCTTTTCACCCCTCCACTTT.

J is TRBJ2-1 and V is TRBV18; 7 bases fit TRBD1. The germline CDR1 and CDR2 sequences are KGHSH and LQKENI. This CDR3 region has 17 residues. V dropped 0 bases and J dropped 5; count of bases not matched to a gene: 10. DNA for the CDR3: TGTGCCAGCTCACCACCGGTGGGGGACAGCCAACACAATGAGCAGTTCTTC. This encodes CASSPPVGDSQHNEQFF.

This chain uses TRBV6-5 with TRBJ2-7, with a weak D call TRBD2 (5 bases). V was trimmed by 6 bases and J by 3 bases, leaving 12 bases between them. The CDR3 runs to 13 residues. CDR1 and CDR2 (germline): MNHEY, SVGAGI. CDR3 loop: CASRVREIYEQYF. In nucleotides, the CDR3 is TGTGCCAGCAGGGTCCGGGAAATCTACGAGCAGTACTTC.

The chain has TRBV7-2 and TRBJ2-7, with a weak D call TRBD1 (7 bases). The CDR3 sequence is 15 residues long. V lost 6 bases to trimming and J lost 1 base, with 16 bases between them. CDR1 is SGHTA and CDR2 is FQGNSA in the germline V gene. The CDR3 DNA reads TGTGCCAGCAGAGGAGGGACAGACCCATCCTACGAGCAGTACTTC. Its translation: CASRGGTDPSYEQYF.

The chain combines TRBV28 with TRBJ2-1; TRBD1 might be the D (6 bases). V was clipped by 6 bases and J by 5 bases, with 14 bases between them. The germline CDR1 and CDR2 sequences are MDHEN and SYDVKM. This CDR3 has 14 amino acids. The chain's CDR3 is CASSPLDSNNEQFF. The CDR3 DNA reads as TGTGCCAGCAGCCCACTGGACAGTAACAATGAGCAGTTCTTC.

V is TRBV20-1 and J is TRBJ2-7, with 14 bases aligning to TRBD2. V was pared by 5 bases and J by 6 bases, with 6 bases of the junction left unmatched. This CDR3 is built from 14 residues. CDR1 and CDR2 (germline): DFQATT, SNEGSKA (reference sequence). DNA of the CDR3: TGCAGTGCTGGTGGACTAGCGGGAGGAGGCGAGCAGTACTTC. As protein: CSAGGLAGGGEQYF.

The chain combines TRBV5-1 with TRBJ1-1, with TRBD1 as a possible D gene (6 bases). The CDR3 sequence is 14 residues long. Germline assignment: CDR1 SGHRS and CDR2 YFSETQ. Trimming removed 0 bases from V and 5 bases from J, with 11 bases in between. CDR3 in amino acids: CASSLGRGDTEAFF. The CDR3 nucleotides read TGCGCCAGCAGCTTGGGCAGGGGAGATACTGAAGCTTTCTTT.

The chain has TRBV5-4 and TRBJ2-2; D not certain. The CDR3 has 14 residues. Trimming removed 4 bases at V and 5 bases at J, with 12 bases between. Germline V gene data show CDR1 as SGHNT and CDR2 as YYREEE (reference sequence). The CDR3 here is CASSRADGTGELFF. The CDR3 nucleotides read TGTGCCAGCAGCCGCGCAGACGGGACCGGGGAGCTGTTTTTT.

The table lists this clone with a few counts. DNA of the CDR3: TGTGCCAGCAGTTTCACAGGGGGAGGTGGCTACACCTTC. It translates to CASSFTGGGGYTF. This rearrangement joins TRBV6-2 or TRBV6-3 to TRBJ1-2; 8 bases align to TRBD1. The CDR3 contains 13 residues. The V segment lost 4 bases and the J segment 7 bases; nucleotides outside the gene matches: 5. Germline loops: CDR1 MNHEY, CDR2 SVGEGT.

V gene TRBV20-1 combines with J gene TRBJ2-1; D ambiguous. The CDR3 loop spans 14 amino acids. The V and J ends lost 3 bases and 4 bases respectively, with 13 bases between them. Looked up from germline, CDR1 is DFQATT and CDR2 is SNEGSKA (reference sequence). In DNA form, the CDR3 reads TGCAGTGCTAGTGGCATCGAGAAGTACAATGAGCAGTTCTTC. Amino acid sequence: CSASGIEKYNEQFF.

The CDR3 reads CASSLDPVVAGRETQYF. Written as DNA, the CDR3 is TGTGCCAGCAGCTTAGACCCCGTGGTAGCGGGGCGGGAGACCCAGTACTTC. This chain uses TRBV7-2 with TRBJ2-5, with 8 bases that match TRBD2. This CDR3 has 17 amino acids. Losses at the gene ends were 1 base for V and 5 bases for J; bases not matched to a gene: 12. The germline V gene encodes CDR1 SGHTA and CDR2 FQGNSA.

DNA for the CDR3: TGCGCCAGCAGTAGGGGGCTCGACGGAAACACCATATATTTT. The encoded protein is CASSRGLDGNTIYF. J is TRBJ1-3 and V is TRBV10-2; 7 nucleotides agree with TRBD1. Per germline, CDR1 WSHSY and CDR2 SAAADI. The CDR3 has 14 amino acids. V was clipped by 5 bases and J by 4 bases; unmatched bases: 5.

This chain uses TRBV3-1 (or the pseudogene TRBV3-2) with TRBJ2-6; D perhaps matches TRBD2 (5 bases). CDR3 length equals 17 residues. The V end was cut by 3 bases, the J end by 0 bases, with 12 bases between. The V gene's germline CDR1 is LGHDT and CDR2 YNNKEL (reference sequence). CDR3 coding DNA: TGTGCCAGCAGCCAGAGCGGAATAATCTCTGGGGCCAACGTCCTGACTTTC. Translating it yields CASSQSGIISGANVLTF.

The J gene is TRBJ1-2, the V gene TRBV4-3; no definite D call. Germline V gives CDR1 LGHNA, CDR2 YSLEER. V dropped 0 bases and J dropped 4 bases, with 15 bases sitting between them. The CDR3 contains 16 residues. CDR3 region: CASSQDLLTSTYGYTF. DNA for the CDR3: TGCGCCAGCAGCCAAGATCTCCTGACATCGACCTATGGCTACACCTTC.

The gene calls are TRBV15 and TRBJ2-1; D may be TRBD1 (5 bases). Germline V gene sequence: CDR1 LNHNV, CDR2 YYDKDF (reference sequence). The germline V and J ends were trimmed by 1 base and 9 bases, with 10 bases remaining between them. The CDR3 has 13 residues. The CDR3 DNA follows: TGTGCCACCAGCAGAGGGACAAGAGGTGAGCAGTTCTTC. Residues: CATSRGTRGEQFF.

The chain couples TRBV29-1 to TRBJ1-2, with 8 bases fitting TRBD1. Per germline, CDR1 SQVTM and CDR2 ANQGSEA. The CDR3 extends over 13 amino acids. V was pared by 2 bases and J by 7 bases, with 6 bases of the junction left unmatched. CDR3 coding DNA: TGCAGCGTTGAACAGACAGGGGCTGGTGGCTACACCTTC. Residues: CSVEQTGAGGYTF.

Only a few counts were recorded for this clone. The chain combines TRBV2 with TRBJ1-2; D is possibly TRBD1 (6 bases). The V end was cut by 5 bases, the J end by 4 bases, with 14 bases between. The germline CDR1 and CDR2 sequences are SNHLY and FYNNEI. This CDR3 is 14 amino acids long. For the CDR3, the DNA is TGTGCCAGCAGTACTATACAGGGTACCTATGGCTACACCTTC. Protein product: CASSTIQGTYGYTF.

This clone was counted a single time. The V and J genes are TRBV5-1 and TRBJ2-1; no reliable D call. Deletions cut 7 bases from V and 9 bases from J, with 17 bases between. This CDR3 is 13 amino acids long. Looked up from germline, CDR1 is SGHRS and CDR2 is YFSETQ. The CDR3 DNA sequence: TGCGCCAGCGCTGAACAGACCCTAAGTGAGCAGTTCTTC. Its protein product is CASAEQTLSEQFF.

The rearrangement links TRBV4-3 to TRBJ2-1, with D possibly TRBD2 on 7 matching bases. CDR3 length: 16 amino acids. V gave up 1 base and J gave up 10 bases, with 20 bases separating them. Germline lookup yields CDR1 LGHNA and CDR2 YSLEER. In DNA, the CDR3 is TGCGCCAGCAGCCAAGCCCCGGGGGGCAGATATGGGGAGCAGTTCTTC. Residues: CASSQAPGGRYGEQFF.

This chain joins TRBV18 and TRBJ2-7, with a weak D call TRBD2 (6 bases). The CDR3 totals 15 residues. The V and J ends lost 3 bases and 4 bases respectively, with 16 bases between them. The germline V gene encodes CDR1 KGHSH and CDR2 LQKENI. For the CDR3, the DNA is TGTGCCAGCTCACCGGGGCAGGGAGGAGGGTACGAGCAGTACTTC. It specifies CASSPGQGGGYEQYF.

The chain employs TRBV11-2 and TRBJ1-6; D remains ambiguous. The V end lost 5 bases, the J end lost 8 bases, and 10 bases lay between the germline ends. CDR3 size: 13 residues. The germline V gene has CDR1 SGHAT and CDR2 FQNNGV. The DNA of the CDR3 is TGTGCCAGCAGCCATTGGGCTGATTCACCCCTCCACTTT. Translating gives CASSHWADSPLHF.

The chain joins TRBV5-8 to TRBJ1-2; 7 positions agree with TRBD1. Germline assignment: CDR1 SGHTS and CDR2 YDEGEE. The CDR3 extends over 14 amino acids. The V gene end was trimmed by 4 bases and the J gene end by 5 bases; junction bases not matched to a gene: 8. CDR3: CASSPRGTAYGYTF. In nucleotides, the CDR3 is TGTGCCAGCAGCCCGAGAGGGACAGCATATGGCTACACCTTC.

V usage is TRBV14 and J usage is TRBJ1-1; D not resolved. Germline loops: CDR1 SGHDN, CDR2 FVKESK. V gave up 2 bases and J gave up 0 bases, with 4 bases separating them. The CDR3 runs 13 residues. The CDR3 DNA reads TGTGCCAGCAGCCAATCAGTGAACACTGAAGCTTTCTTT. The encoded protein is CASSQSVNTEAFF.

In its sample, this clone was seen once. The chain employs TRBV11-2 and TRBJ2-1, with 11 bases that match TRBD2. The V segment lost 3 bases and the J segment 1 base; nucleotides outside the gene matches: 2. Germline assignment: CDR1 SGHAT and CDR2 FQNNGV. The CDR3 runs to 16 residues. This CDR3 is CASSFIAGGSYNEQFF. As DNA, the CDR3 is TGTGCCAGCAGCTTTATAGCGGGAGGGTCCTACAATGAGCAGTTCTTC. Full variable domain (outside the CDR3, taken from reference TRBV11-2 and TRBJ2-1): EAGVAQSPRYKIIEKRQSVAFWCNPISGHATLYWYQQILGQGPKLLIQFQNNGVVDDSQLPKDRFSAERLKGVDSTLKIQPAKLEDSAVYLCASSFIAGGSYNEQFFGPGTRLTVL.